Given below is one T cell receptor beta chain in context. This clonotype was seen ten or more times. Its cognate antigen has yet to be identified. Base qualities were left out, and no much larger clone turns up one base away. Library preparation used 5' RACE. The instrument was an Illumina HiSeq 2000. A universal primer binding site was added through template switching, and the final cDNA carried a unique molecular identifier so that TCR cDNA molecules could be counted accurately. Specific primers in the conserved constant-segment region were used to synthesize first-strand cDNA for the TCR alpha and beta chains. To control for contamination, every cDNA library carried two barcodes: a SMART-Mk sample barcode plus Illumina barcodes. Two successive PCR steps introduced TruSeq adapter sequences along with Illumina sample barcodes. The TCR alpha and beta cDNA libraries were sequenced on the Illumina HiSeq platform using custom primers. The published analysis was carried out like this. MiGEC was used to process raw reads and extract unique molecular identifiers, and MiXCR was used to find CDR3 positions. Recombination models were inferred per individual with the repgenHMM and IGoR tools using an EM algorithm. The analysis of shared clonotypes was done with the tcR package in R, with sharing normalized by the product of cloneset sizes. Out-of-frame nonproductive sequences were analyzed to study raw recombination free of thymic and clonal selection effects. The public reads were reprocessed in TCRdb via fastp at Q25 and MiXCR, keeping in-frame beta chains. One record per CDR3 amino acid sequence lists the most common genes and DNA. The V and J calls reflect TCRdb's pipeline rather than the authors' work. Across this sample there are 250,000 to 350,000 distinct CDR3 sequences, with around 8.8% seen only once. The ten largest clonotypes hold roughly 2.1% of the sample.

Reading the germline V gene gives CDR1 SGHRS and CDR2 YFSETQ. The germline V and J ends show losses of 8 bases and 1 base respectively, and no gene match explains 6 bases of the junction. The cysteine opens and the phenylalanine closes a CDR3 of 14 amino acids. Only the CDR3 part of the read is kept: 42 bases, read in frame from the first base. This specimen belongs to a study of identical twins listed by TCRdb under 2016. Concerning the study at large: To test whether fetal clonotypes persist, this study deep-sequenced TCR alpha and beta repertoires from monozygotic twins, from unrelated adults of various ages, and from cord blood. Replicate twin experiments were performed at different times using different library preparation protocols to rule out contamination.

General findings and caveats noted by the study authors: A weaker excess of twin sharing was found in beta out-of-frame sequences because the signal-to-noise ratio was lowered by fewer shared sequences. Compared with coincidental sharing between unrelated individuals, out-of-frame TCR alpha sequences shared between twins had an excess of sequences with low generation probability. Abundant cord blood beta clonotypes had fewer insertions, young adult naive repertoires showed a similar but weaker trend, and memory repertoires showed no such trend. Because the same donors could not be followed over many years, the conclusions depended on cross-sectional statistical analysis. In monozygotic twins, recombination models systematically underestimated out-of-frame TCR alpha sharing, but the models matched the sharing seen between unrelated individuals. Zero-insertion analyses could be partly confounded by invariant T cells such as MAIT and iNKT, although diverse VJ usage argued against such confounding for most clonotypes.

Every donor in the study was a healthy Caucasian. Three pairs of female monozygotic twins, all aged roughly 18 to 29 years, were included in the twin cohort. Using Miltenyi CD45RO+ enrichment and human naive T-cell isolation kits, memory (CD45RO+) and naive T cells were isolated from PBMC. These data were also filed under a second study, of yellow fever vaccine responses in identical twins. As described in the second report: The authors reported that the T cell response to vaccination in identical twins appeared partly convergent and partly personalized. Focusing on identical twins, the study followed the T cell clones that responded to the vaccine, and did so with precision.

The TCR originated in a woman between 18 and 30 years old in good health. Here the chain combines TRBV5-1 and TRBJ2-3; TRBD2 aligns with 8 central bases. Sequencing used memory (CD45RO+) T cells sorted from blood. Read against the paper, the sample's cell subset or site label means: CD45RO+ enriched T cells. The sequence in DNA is TGCGCCAGTGGGGGACTAGGAGGCACAGATACGCAGTATTTT. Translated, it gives CASGGLGGTDTQYF.